The 30 T cell receptor beta chains presented below share a single source sample, sequenced in a study of graft-versus-host responses after intestinal transplantation. Libraries were prepared by immunoSEQ multiplex PCR; TCRdb keeps only in-frame clonotypes and omits some of them. The data show about 15,000 clones, about 90% seen once. The sample in question was bone marrow, obtained less than 130 days after intestinal transplantation. The origin of the receptors is a human patient who received an intestinal transplant, so some T cells may come from the graft donor.

In DNA form, the CDR3 reads TGCGCCAGCAGCTGGTGGGGGTTACAAGAGACCCAGTACTTC. This codes for CASSWWGLQETQYF. The gene calls are TRBV5-1 and TRBJ2-5; D may match TRBD1 or TRBD2 (5 bases each). This CDR3 is built from 14 residues. Deletions cut 3 bases from V and 2 bases from J, with 11 bases between. The germline gives CDR1 SGHRS, CDR2 YFSETQ.

The chain combines TRBV29-1 with TRBJ1-5; D unclear. Germline loops: CDR1 SQVTM, CDR2 ANQGSEA. CDR3 length equals 13 residues. Trimming stripped 4 bases from V and 5 bases from J, with 12 bases between. The DNA for the CDR3 is TGCAGCGTTGGGGATGATGGGTATCAGCCCCAGCATTTT. This codes for CSVGDDGYQPQHF.

The chain joins TRBV28 to TRBJ2-7; weak D call: TRBD2 (5 bases). Germline CDR1 and CDR2: MDHEN and SYDVKM. Trimming removed 3 bases from V and 6 bases from J, with 15 bases in between. The CDR3 sequence is 14 residues long. CDR3 DNA sequence: TGTGCCAGCAGTTTGACAAGCCTTCGGGGCGAGCAGTACTTC. Translation gives CASSLTSLRGEQYF.

V and J are TRBV4-2 and TRBJ2-6, with 11 bases that match TRBD1. The CDR3 length is 18 residues. With V trimmed by 3 bases and J by 2 bases, 6 bases remained unmatched. The V gene's germline CDR1 is LGHNA and CDR2 YNFKEQ. The CDR3 sequence is CASSQGQGVDAGANVLTF. CDR3 DNA sequence: TGTGCCAGCAGCCAGGGACAGGGGGTAGATGCTGGGGCCAACGTCCTGACTTTC.

The chain employs TRBV13 and TRBJ1-1; D gene unclear. CDR3 length: 12 residues. Germline V gives CDR1 PRHDT, CDR2 FYEKMQ (reference sequence). The ends were cut back, 6 bases at V and 9 bases at J, with 14 bases in the middle. The CDR3: CASRQVPAKAFF. DNA of the CDR3: TGTGCCAGCAGGCAGGTCCCGGCTAAAGCTTTCTTT. Based on the CDR3 plus reference TRBV13 and TRBJ1-1, the full variable domain is AAGVIQSPRHLIKEKRETATLKCYPIPRHDTVYWYQQGPGQDPQFLISFYEKMQSDKGSIPDRFSAQQFSDYHSELNMSSLELGDSALYFCASRQVPAKAFFGQGTRLTVV.

The chain has TRBV6-1 and TRBJ2-7, with D perhaps matching TRBD2 (5 bases). V was clipped by 2 bases and J by 5 bases, with 13 bases between them. Looked up from germline, CDR1 is MNHNS and CDR2 is SASEGT. There are 14 residues in the CDR3. CDR3: CASSETGGVHEQYF. DNA of the CDR3: TGTGCCAGCAGTGAAACCGGAGGAGTGCACGAGCAGTACTTC.

This sequence joins TRBV5-1 and TRBJ2-3; possibly TRBD2 for D (6 bases). V was shortened by 0 bases and J by 2 bases, with 13 bases between the two germline ends. The germline V gene has CDR1 SGHRS and CDR2 YFSETQ. This CDR3 comprises 16 residues. CDR3 amino acids: CASSLGLEANTDTQYF. CDR3 nucleotide sequence: TGCGCCAGCAGCTTGGGACTAGAGGCTAACACAGATACGCAGTATTTT.

The chain couples TRBV28 to TRBJ2-7; no firm D call. Germline loops: CDR1 MDHEN, CDR2 SYDVKM. The length of the CDR3 is 13 residues. With 3 bases removed from V and 0 bases from J, the gap between germline ends came to 6 bases. Written as DNA, the CDR3 is TGTGCCAGCAGTTTTTTCACCTCCTACGAGCAGTACTTC. Translation gives CASSFFTSYEQYF.

V gene TRBV7-9 combines with J gene TRBJ1-2; 7 bases fit TRBD1. The CDR3 runs to 15 residues. Germline values: CDR1 SEHNR, CDR2 FQNEAQ (reference sequence). Losses at the gene ends were 5 bases for V and 4 bases for J; bases not matched to a gene: 10. The chain's CDR3 is CASSKTQGNSYGYTF. Here the CDR3 DNA reads TGTGCCAGCAGCAAAACACAGGGGAACTCCTATGGCTACACCTTC.

J is TRBJ2-5 and V is TRBV21-1; the DNA was not used to check the table's D call, TRBD2. TRBV21-1 is a documented pseudogene. This CDR3 has 18 amino acids. The CDR3 bases are TGTGCCAGCAGCCCCCTTAAATTTATTGGCGGTTACCAAGAGACCCAGTACTTC. It is translated as CASSPLKFIGGYQETQYF.

V gene TRBV5-6 combines with J gene TRBJ2-1; D may be TRBD1 or TRBD2 (5 bases each). CDR1 is SGHDT and CDR2 is YYEEEE in the germline V gene. The ends were cut back, 0 bases at V and 5 bases at J, with 9 bases in the middle. This CDR3 has 14 amino acids. CDR3 region: CASSLGGIHNEQFF. As DNA, the CDR3 is TGTGCCAGCAGCTTGGGGGGGATACACAATGAGCAGTTCTTC.

In this sample, this clone turned up a few times. The rearrangement links TRBV12-5 to TRBJ2-1, with 10 bases aligning to TRBD1. Germline CDR1 is LGHNT and CDR2 is FRNRAP. CDR3 length equals 15 residues. After removal of 5 bases from V and 5 bases from J, the junction contained 6 bases not matched to a gene. The CDR3 nucleotides are TGTGCTAGTGGTAGCGGACAGGGGGAGAACAATGAGCAGTTCTTC. The encoded protein is CASGSGQGENNEQFF.

The genes are TRBV4-2 and TRBJ2-1; D ambiguous. Trimming removed 0 bases from V and 0 bases from J, with 12 bases in between. The CDR3 has 17 amino acids. From germline, CDR1 is LGHNA and CDR2 YNFKEQ. CDR3 protein: CASSQDLSVPSYNEQFF. The CDR3 DNA reads TGTGCCAGCAGCCAAGATTTAAGCGTACCCTCCTACAATGAGCAGTTCTTC.

The rearrangement links TRBV28 to TRBJ2-1; D is possibly TRBD2 (6 bases). The germline V gene has CDR1 MDHEN and CDR2 SYDVKM. The CDR3 extends over 14 amino acids. V gave up 5 bases and J gave up 4 bases, with 12 bases separating them. CDR3 loop: CASSPPGLYNEQFF. The CDR3 region has the DNA TGTGCCAGCAGTCCCCCGGGACTTTACAATGAGCAGTTCTTC. The full variable domain, with the rest looked up from reference TRBV28 and TRBJ2-1, is DVKVTQSSRYLVKRTGEKVFLECVQDMDHENMFWYRQDPGLGLRLIYFSYDVKMKEKGDIPEGYSVSREKKERFSLILESASTNQTSMYLCASSPPGLYNEQFFGPGTRLTVL.

The chain uses TRBV7-9 and TRBJ2-5; D remains unclear. The CDR3 extends over 12 amino acids. Germline values: CDR1 SEHNR, CDR2 FQNEAQ (reference sequence). The V end was cut by 5 bases, the J end by 5 bases, with 9 bases between. The CDR3 here is CASSPTGETQYF. The DNA for the CDR3 is TGTGCCAGCAGCCCCACTGGGGAGACCCAGTACTTC.

V and J are TRBV25-1 and TRBJ1-2; 7 bases are a match to TRBD1. From germline, CDR1 is MGHDK and CDR2 SYGVNS. The CDR3 has 13 amino acids. Trimming at V came to 4 bases and at J to 3 bases, leaving 2 bases not matched to a gene. The CDR3 region is CASSVTGYYGYTF. The CDR3 region has the DNA TGTGCCAGCAGTGTGACAGGGTACTATGGCTACACCTTC.

V gene TRBV27 combines with J gene TRBJ2-5; D gene uncertain. This CDR3 is built from 11 residues. Germline values: CDR1 MNHEY, CDR2 SMNVEV (reference sequence). V gave up 5 bases and J gave up 2 bases, with 3 bases separating them. The CDR3 nucleotides are TGTGCCAGCAGTCCTCAAGAGACCCAGTACTTC. Residues: CASSPQETQYF.

Here the CDR3 DNA reads TGTGCCAGCAGCTCCCGGGGGGCACCTGGCGAGCAGTACTTC. Translated, it gives CASSSRGAPGEQYF. This chain connects TRBV7-2 to TRBJ2-7; the D gene is possibly TRBD2 (7 bases). The length of the CDR3 is 14 residues. The germline V gene encodes CDR1 SGHTA and CDR2 FQGNSA. V was pared by 4 bases and J by 6 bases, with 16 bases between.

The chain joins TRBV14 to TRBJ2-7, with TRBD2 as a possible D gene (5 bases). Looked up from germline, CDR1 is SGHDN and CDR2 is FVKESK. The length of the CDR3 is 13 residues. Between the trimmed V and J ends, which lost 1 base and 3 bases, there was a span of 7 bases. Here the CDR3 reads CASSQAGFYEQYF. The CDR3 DNA is TGTGCCAGCAGCCAAGCGGGGTTCTACGAGCAGTACTTC.

DNA for the CDR3: TGTGCCAGCAGCTTGGTGGAGAACACCGGGGAGCTGTTTTTT. It is translated as CASSLVENTGELFF. The gene calls are TRBV5-6 and TRBJ2-2; D call uncertain. This CDR3 contains 14 residues. CDR1 is SGHDT, CDR2 YYEEEE, per germline. Between the trimmed V and J ends, which lost 0 bases and 1 base, there was a span of 4 bases.

The V gene is TRBV21-1, the J gene TRBJ2-7. TRBV21-1 is marked as a pseudogene. This CDR3 contains 16 residues. CDR3 nucleotides: TGTGCCAGCAGCAAAGAGGGGGGTGCGGGGAACTACGAGCAGTACTTC. It yields the protein CASSKEGGAGNYEQYF.

The rearrangement uses TRBV23-1 and TRBJ2-2; a possible D gene is TRBD1 (6 bases). Being an ORF, TRBV23-1 has a function that is uncertain. V lost 6 bases to trimming and J lost 2 bases, with 22 bases between them. The CDR3 covers 18 residues. The CDR3 DNA reads TGCGCCAGCAGCACGCTTCGAACCGGGACACTAAACACCGGGGAGCTGTTTTTT. Translated: CASSTLRTGTLNTGELFF.

The J gene is TRBJ2-7, the V gene TRBV27, with D perhaps matching TRBD2 (6 bases). This CDR3 is 15 amino acids long. The germline V gene encodes CDR1 MNHEY and CDR2 SMNVEV (reference sequence). Trimming shortened V by 5 bases and J by 1 base, and 15 bases separated the two germline ends. CDR3 amino acids: CASSQASAASYEQYF. In DNA, the CDR3 is TGTGCCAGCAGTCAAGCTAGCGCCGCATCCTACGAGCAGTACTTC.

V is TRBV4-1 and J is TRBJ1-2; no definite D call. This CDR3 region has 16 residues. Germline CDR1 is MGHRA and CDR2 is YSYEKL. V was cut by 0 bases and J by 6 bases, with 17 bases left in between. The CDR3 DNA reads as TGCGCCAGCAGCCAAGATATGGGCAGCGGTTCGGATGGCTACACCTTC. Encoded protein: CASSQDMGSGSDGYTF.

This clone is medium-sized in the sample. V is TRBV7-3 and J is TRBJ2-3, with D possibly matching TRBD1 (7 bases). The CDR3 is 14 amino acids. Germline values: CDR1 SGHTA, CDR2 FQGTGA. The V end lost 2 bases, the J end lost 5 bases, and 11 bases lay between the germline ends. The CDR3 spells CASSLGGGLDTQYF. In nucleotides, the CDR3 is TGTGCCAGCAGCTTAGGAGGGGGCCTAGATACGCAGTATTTT.

The CDR3 loop reads CAISMGQGIYEQYF. The CDR3 coding sequence is TGTGCCATCAGCATGGGACAGGGGATCTACGAGCAGTACTTC. This chain uses TRBV2 with TRBJ2-7, with TRBD1 matching over 10 bases. V lost 10 bases, J lost 3 bases, and 9 bases stayed unmatched. This CDR3 spans 14 amino acids. CDR1 is SNHLY and CDR2 is FYNNEI in the germline V gene.

The J gene is TRBJ2-2, the V gene TRBV5-1, with D perhaps matching TRBD2 (6 bases). CDR1 and CDR2 from the germline V gene are SGHRS and YFSETQ. The CDR3 loop spans 15 amino acids. V shed 2 bases and J shed 1 base, with 9 bases lying between them. CDR3 bases: TGCGCCAGCAGCTTAGTAGCGGAGAACACCGGGGAGCTGTTTTTT. Residues: CASSLVAENTGELFF.

V and J are TRBV28 and TRBJ2-1, with TRBD2 as a possible D gene (5 bases). Germline CDR1 and CDR2: MDHEN and SYDVKM. The CDR3 is 16 residues long. Between the trimmed V and J ends, which lost 1 base and 0 bases, there was a span of 10 bases. The CDR3 loop reads CASSLSLRGSYNEQFF. The CDR3 region has the DNA TGTGCCAGCAGTTTATCACTACGGGGCTCCTACAATGAGCAGTTCTTC.

The chain carries TRBV4-2 and TRBJ2-7; D is ambiguous. The CDR3 loop spans 12 amino acids. The germline CDR1 and CDR2 sequences are LGHNA and YNFKEQ. V lost 3 bases, J lost 3 bases, and 6 bases lay in between. The CDR3 bases are TGTGCCAGCAGCCATACTAACTACGAGCAGTACTTC. This encodes CASSHTNYEQYF.

This clone is a singleton in its sample. V usage is TRBV28 and J usage is TRBJ2-5; D ambiguous. CDR1 MDHEN and CDR2 SYDVKM come from the germline V gene. Trimming cost V 1 base and J 4 bases, with 4 bases left between them. The CDR3 totals 12 residues. The CDR3 loop reads CASSLLVETQYF. The CDR3 bases are TGTGCCAGCAGTTTATTGGTAGAGACCCAGTACTTC.